This entry is about one T cell receptor (beta chain). These data are taken from a study of cytomegalovirus exposure and HLA in healthy donors. Generated by immunoSEQ multiplex PCR, the TCRdb table keeps only in-frame clones and is missing some. The data show under 200,000 clones, approximately 96% seen once. This CDR3 region has 15 residues. Trimming took 4 bases from V and 7 from J, leaving 20 bases between them. CDR1 is SGHRS and CDR2 is YFSETQ in the germline V gene. The sample taken for sequencing was PBMCs. The chain joins TRBV5-1 to TRBJ1-1; D is uncertain. The origin of this receptor is a young woman in good health and CMV-seronegative. DNA for the CDR3: TGCGCCAGCAGCAGAAGTGAGTCCATCCCCTTTGAAGCTTTCTTT. It yields the protein CASSRSESIPFEAFF.